This TCR beta chain was profiled in a study of blood T cell repertoires in COVID-19 (TCRdb year 2020). About the study as a whole: Samples covering the acute and convalescent phases of COVID-19 were provided by collaborators in the United States, Italy and Spain. The prospective study material was composed of cDNA or gDNA derived from T cells, B-cell-depleted T cells, or PBMCs. The dataset comprised deeply sampled blood TCRbeta repertoires from subjects exposed to, actively infected with, or recovered from COVID-19. The repertoires were released in a freely available public database intended as a resource for research on the immune response to SARS-CoV-2. The samples were drawn from two sources: the first 160 participants of the ongoing ImmuneRACE study, and 1,000 to 1,500 subjects contributed by 6 global collaborators. The sample metadata nearly always contained a de-identified subject ID, COVID-19 status, age in years and sex. HLA class I and class II types, where available, came from metadata supplied by the sample provider rather than from assay-based typing. Findings and caveats that apply to the study as a whole: The amount of clinical and demographic metadata varied by source and participant and was provided uncurated.

The CDR3 numbers 17 residues from cysteine through phenylalanine. The sequence is cut down to CDR3 DNA, 51 bases in frame from base 1. Looking up the germline V gene yields CDR1 KGHSH and CDR2 LQKENI. At the junction V is shortened by 3 bases and J by 5 bases; bases outside the gene matches: 16. Each collaborating institution followed its own protocols to collect whole blood in K2EDTA tubes. For TCRbeta analysis, collaborators shipped samples in one of three forms: frozen whole blood, isolated PBMCs, or DNA extracted from either of those sample types. TCRbeta CDR3 regions were amplified from genomic DNA by means of the immunoSEQ Assay, a bias-controlled multiplex PCR. The source study handled its data this way. Nucleated cell counts per sample were estimated from amplification of reference gene primers within the assay. Sequence reads were collapsed and filtered to measure the absolute abundance of every unique TCRbeta CDR3 rearrangement. For each sample, productive Simpson clonality was calculated by taking the square root of Simpson's diversity index across productive rearrangements. The table was pulled from immuneACCESS by TCRdb, which kept in-frame rearrangements only. Such tables lose some clones; where checked, under half of the loss comes from unresolved V genes, and the rest has no known cause. V and J calls and clone size are given by that table; D and trimming were obtained from the DNA. The sample yields about 190,000 clones; roughly 87% were counted once. About 6.5% of the sample lies in the top ten.

As to this clone: Which antigen it targets is not known. No per-base quality is available; no much larger clone lies one base away.

This receptor was obtained from a woman aged 35 to 49 with acute or convalescent COVID-19. In this chain, TRBV18 is recombined with TRBJ2-7, with 7 bases in between that match TRBD1. Source material: peripheral blood. CDR3 protein: CASSPGRPDRLDHEQYF. The nucleotides read TGTGCCAGCTCACCCGGACGGCCGGACAGGTTAGACCACGAGCAGTACTTC.